This T cell receptor beta chain was identified in a study of CXCR3-negative and CXCR3-positive naive CD8 T cells (dated by TCRdb to the late 2010s). Regarding the complete study: Some 130 million TRB reads were obtained in total, roughly 1.5 +/- 0.3 million reads per library. The TRBV-TRBJ cluster analysis covered naive subsets from 5 donors and memory cells from 3 donors. Diversity and physicochemical repertoire analyses were performed on about a dozen donors pooled from two independent experiments. Broad study findings and their caveats: Compared with CXCR3-negative naive cells, CXCR3-positive naive cells had TRB CDR3s with higher hydrophobicity (lower Kidera factor 4), lower energy, and higher strength and volume indices. Freshly isolated PBMCs were used for most assays because CXCR3 expression went down partially after cryopreservation. Repertoire diversity was comparably high in both naive subsets but much lower in memory CD8+ T cells. Similar TRBV-TRBJ usage was shown by naive CXCR3-negative and CXCR3-positive cells from the same donor, whereas distinct patterns were shown by memory cells. Surface CD5, linked to self-reactivity in mice, was comparable between naive subsets; TCR interaction strength was therefore also inferred from TRB CDR3 physicochemical properties.

Sequencer: NextSeq 550. The Human TCR Profiling Kit (MiLaboratory) was used to prepare UMI-labeled 5' RACE TRB cDNA libraries. cDNA synthesis used the entire amount of extracted RNA, and PCR amplification then used the entire amount of cDNA produced. Libraries were prepared in parallel with an identical number of PCR cycles. Turning to the authors' computational methods: With a minimum of two reads required per UMI, MIGEC and MiXCR pulled out about 57,000 +/- 9,900 unique UMI-labeled TRB cDNA molecules from each library. Each library averaged about 38,000 +/- 11,000 functional in-frame TRB CDR3 nucleotide clonotypes without stop codons. After each sample was downsampled to 5000 UMI-labeled TRB molecules, VDJtools was used to calculate diversity metrics such as normalized Shannon-Wiener and Chao1. For the central five CDR3 residues, VDJtools calculated physicochemical properties weighted by clonotype size, namely interaction energy, strength, volume and Kidera factor 4. TCRdb reprocessed the sequencing reads and holds a single record per CDR3 protein sequence, with no DNA. These V and J calls rely on TCRdb rather than the paper's analysis. This sample's clone table shows some 130,000 distinct CDR3 sequences. Of the sample, roughly 0.6% falls within the top ten clones.

The CDR3 measures 18 amino acids from cysteine to phenylalanine. Only the protein is available. Each CD8+ T cell subset was flow-sorted in triplicate, and around 300,000 cells per subset were placed directly into RLT lysis buffer. To exclude memory contaminants, naive CD8+ T cells were stringently defined as CD45RO-CCR7+CD27+CD95-. Standard density gradient centrifugation was used to isolate peripheral blood mononuclear cells from buffy coats. Naive CXCR3-negative and CXCR3-positive CD8+ T cells were flow-sorted on a FACSAria III. Total RNA was extracted from sorted cells using an RNeasy Mini Kit. A word on this clonotype: Its antigen specificity is not known.

The origin of this receptor is a human donor in good health. Some clones in this sample may be carry-over from other donors' samples. The chain joins TRBV12-3 or TRBV12-4 to TRBJ2-1; as DNA is missing, the TRBD2 call by TCRdb cannot be tested. Sequencing used naive CXCR3+ CD8+ T cells from blood. Read against the paper, the sample's cell subset or site label means: CD45RO-CCR7+CD27+CD95- naive CD8+ T cells expressing CXCR3 (TNR3+). The CDR3 sequence is CASSLALAGGSAYNEQFF.